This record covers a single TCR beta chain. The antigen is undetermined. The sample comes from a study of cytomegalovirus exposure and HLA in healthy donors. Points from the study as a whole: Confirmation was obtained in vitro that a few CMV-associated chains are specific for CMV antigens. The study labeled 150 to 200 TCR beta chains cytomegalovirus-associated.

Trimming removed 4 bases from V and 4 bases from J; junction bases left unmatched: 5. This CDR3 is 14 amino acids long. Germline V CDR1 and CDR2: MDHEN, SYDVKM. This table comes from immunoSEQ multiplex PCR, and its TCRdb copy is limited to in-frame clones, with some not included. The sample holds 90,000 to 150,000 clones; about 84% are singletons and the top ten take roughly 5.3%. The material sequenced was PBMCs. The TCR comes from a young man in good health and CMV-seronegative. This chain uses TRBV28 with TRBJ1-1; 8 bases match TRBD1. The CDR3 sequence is CASSSHRGGTEAFF. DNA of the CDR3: TGTGCCAGCAGTTCCCACAGGGGGGGCACTGAAGCTTTCTTT.